This passage covers 10 T cell receptor beta chains from one sample sequenced in a study of regulatory T cells in long-lasting Graves disease. CDR3-region Arm-PCR and iRepertoire HTBI primers produced the TCR beta libraries. A single record per CDR3 protein comes from TCRdb applying MiXCR to the multiplex PCR reads. The table records some 430,000 distinct CDR3 sequences, 20% to 25% of them present only once. Time point described: persistent/refractory GD, antithyroid drugs over 5 years with positive TRAb. The authors made the TCR library using RNA they extracted from PBMCs. Sample: peripheral blood mononuclear cells (PBMCs), taken when the disease was refractory, from a patient treated with antithyroid drugs. Every receptor here comes from a female donor with Graves disease.

The chain employs TRBV12-5 and TRBJ2-7; 8 bases line up with TRBD1. V trimming: 4 bases; J trimming: 2 bases; junction bases outside the gene matches: 1. The germline V gene has CDR1 LGHNT and CDR2 FRNRAP. This CDR3 comprises 13 residues. The CDR3 DNA is TGTGCTAGTGGTTGGGGACAGGCCTACGAGCAGTACTTC. This gives the protein CASGWGQAYEQYF.

The chain combines TRBV28 with TRBJ2-1; 12 positions match TRBD2. Trimming cost V 9 bases and J 9 bases; bases outside gene matches: 6. The CDR3 spans 13 residues. Germline CDR1 MDHEN, CDR2 SYDVKM. CDR3: CASGLAGSVEQFF. As DNA, the CDR3 is TGTGCCAGTGGACTAGCGGGGTCGGTTGAGCAGTTCTTC.

The chain recombines TRBV6-2 or TRBV6-3 with TRBJ1-1; 7 bases are shared with TRBD1. The CDR3 sequence is 14 residues long. V dropped 5 bases and J dropped 8; count of bases not matched to a gene: 11. CDR1 and CDR2 (germline): MNHEY, SVGEGT. CDR3 protein: CASSTPGTDWEAFF. The CDR3 bases are TGTGCCAGCAGTACACCGGGGACAGACTGGGAAGCTTTCTTT.

This clonotype came up many times. The genes are TRBV28 and TRBJ2-7, with TRBD1 matching 7 bases. This CDR3 has 15 amino acids. Germline-derived CDR1 and CDR2 are MDHEN and SYDVKM. V lost 2 bases and J lost 2; bases outside the gene matches: 6. CDR3 region: CASSLSPQGAYEQYF. Here the CDR3 DNA reads TGTGCCAGCAGTTTAAGCCCTCAGGGGGCCTACGAGCAGTACTTC.

The chain joins TRBV6-2 or TRBV6-3 to TRBJ2-2; 9 positions match TRBD2. Germline values: CDR1 MNHEY, CDR2 SVGEGT. Trimming removed 0 bases from V and 6 bases from J; junction bases left unmatched: 14. The CDR3 has 19 residues. CDR3 loop: CASSYSPLRGTSRAGELFF. In nucleotides, the CDR3 is TGTGCCAGCAGTTACTCGCCACTCCGAGGGACTAGCAGGGCCGGGGAGCTGTTTTTT.

About this clonotype itself: A read error may explain this, as a much larger clone is one base away. V is TRBV5-1 and J is TRBJ1-2, with unresolved D. Between the trimmed V and J ends, which lost 0 bases and 5 bases, there was a span of 11 bases. From germline, CDR1 is SGHRS and CDR2 YFSETQ. The CDR3 loop spans 14 amino acids. CDR3 residues: CASSLVLVPYGYTF. In nucleotides, the CDR3 is TGCGCCAGCAGCTTGGTGCTAGTCCCGTATGGCTACACCTTC.

V gene TRBV4-1 combines with J gene TRBJ2-5; D not resolved. Trimming stripped 1 base from V and 0 bases from J, with 9 bases between. Germline-derived CDR1 and CDR2 are MGHRA and YSYEKL. CDR3 length: 15 amino acids. The CDR3 DNA is TGCGCCAGCAGCCAAGTACCGGGTCACCAAGAGACCCAGTACTTC. Its translation: CASSQVPGHQETQYF.

This clonotype came up many times. This chain connects TRBV7-8 to TRBJ1-6; D is unclear. The CDR3 totals 14 residues. Trimming removed 2 bases at V and 6 bases at J, with 8 bases between. Germline V CDR1 and CDR2: SGHVS, FQNEAQ. As DNA, the CDR3 is TGTGCCAGCAGCTTAAGCCTCGGTAATTCACCCCTCCACTTT. It yields the protein CASSLSLGNSPLHF. The full variable domain, rest sourced from reference TRBV7-8 and TRBJ1-6, is GAGVSQSPRYKVAKRGQDVALRCDPISGHVSLFWYQQALGQGPEFLTYFQNEAQLDKSGLPSDRFFAERPEGSVSTLKIQRTQQEDSAVYLCASSLSLGNSPLHFGNGTRLTVT.

In this sample, this clonotype turned up a few times. This chain joins TRBV7-8 and TRBJ2-5; D gene ambiguous. Germline V lookup: CDR1 SGHVS, CDR2 FQNEAQ. CDR3 length equals 15 residues. V lost 2 bases and J lost 1, with 11 bases in between. CDR3 region: CASSLSMAGQETQYF. Here the CDR3 DNA reads TGTGCCAGCAGCTTATCGATGGCAGGCCAAGAGACCCAGTACTTC.

This clonotype was seen ten or more times. CDR3 region: CSVEDRRGQGYYGYTF. CDR3 DNA: TGCAGCGTTGAAGATCGGAGGGGACAGGGGTACTATGGCTACACCTTC. V is TRBV29-1 and J is TRBJ1-2, with 10 bases aligning to TRBD1. Unmatched junction bases numbered 7, after V lost 0 bases and J lost 3 bases. The CDR3 covers 16 residues. The V gene's germline CDR1 is SQVTM and CDR2 ANQGSEA.